The 19 T cell receptor beta chains listed next were all sequenced from one sample in a study of blood T cell repertoires in COVID-19 (dated by TCRdb to 2018 to 2020). Libraries were prepared through the immunoSEQ multiplex PCR assay. As stored in TCRdb, this immuneACCESS dataset retains in-frame rearrangements with V and J assigned. A fraction of the clones does not appear; measured against another copy, unresolved V genes explain less than half of the discrepancy, and the remainder lacks a known reason. The sample yields about 120,000 clones; around three quarters were counted once. 5.5% to 7% of the sample is in the top ten clones. Sequenced input: peripheral blood. These receptors all stem from a man between 70 and 80 years old with acute or convalescent COVID-19.

V is TRBV2 and J is TRBJ1-5; 11 nucleotides agree with TRBD1. In germline, CDR1 is SNHLY, CDR2 FYNNEI. This CDR3 has 16 residues. J gave up 7 bases and V 7 bases, and 12 bases lay outside the gene matches. The DNA for the CDR3 is TGTGCCAGCATGGAGAGACGGACAGGGGGCGACCAGCCCCAGCATTTT. Translating gives CASMERRTGGDQPQHF.

This chain connects TRBV6-5 to TRBJ2-3; maybe TRBD2 (5 bases). Trimming shortened V by 8 bases and J by 6 bases, and 9 bases separated the two germline ends. CDR1 is MNHEY, CDR2 SVGAGI, per germline. This CDR3 is 11 amino acids long. As DNA, the CDR3 is TGTGCCAGCCTTCGAGGGGATACGCAGTATTTT. This codes for CASLRGDTQYF.

The chain couples TRBV5-5 to TRBJ1-2; 7 bases line up with TRBD1. J was trimmed by 4 bases and V by 0 bases; bases with no gene match: 6. The length of the CDR3 is 15 residues. Germline CDR1 reads SGHKS; CDR2 reads YYEKEE (reference sequence). The CDR3 protein is CASSLETGLAYGYTF. In DNA form, the CDR3 reads TGTGCCAGCAGCTTGGAGACAGGGTTGGCCTATGGCTACACCTTC.

This clone was counted a few times. The chain has TRBV2 and TRBJ1-5, with D perhaps TRBD1 (5 bases). The CDR3 has 16 amino acids. V was clipped by 4 bases and J by 2 bases, with 15 bases between them. CDR1 and CDR2 from the germline V gene are SNHLY and FYNNEI. CDR3: CASSALSGRGNQPQHF. CDR3 in DNA: TGTGCCAGCAGTGCTTTGAGTGGCAGGGGCAATCAGCCCCAGCATTTT.

The chain combines TRBV20-1 with TRBJ2-3, with D uncertain. CDR1 is DFQATT and CDR2 is SNEGSKA in the germline V gene (reference sequence). The CDR3 length is 11 residues. V lost 1 base and J 5 bases, leaving 4 bases between the germline ends. The CDR3: CSARGGDTQYF. The CDR3 nucleotides read TGCAGTGCTAGAGGAGGAGATACGCAGTATTTT.

The V call is TRBV5-1, the J call TRBJ2-5, with D perhaps TRBD2 (5 bases). CDR1 is SGHRS, CDR2 YFSETQ, per germline. The CDR3 runs 14 residues. V was trimmed by 4 bases and J by 9 bases, leaving 19 bases between them. The CDR3 region has the DNA TGCGCCAGCAGCCCCCCCGACGGCTCCGGGGCCCAGTACTTC. This gives the protein CASSPPDGSGAQYF.

Only a few counts were recorded for this clone. This chain connects TRBV27 to TRBJ2-3; D not certain. Deletions cut 5 bases from V and 3 bases from J, with 12 bases between. Per germline, CDR1 MNHEY and CDR2 SMNVEV (reference sequence). The CDR3 loop spans 14 amino acids. The CDR3 region is CASSDRGGTDTQYF. The CDR3, as DNA: TGTGCCAGCAGTGACCGCGGTGGGACAGATACGCAGTATTTT.

This clone was picked up one time. The rearrangement links TRBV27 to TRBJ1-1; 9 nucleotides agree with TRBD1. The germline V gene has CDR1 MNHEY and CDR2 SMNVEV (reference sequence). The CDR3 is 18 amino acids. Trimming took 3 bases from V and 7 from J; bases not matched to a gene: 18. The CDR3, as DNA: TGTGCCAGCAGTTTCCAACCGGGACAGGGTGGCGCGGTCGGTGAAGCTTTCTTT. Its protein is CASSFQPGQGGAVGEAFF.

This chain links TRBV6-6 with TRBJ2-3; perhaps TRBD1 as D (6 bases). Germline V lookup: CDR1 MNHNY, CDR2 SVGAGI (reference sequence). V dropped 0 bases and J dropped 5 bases, with 9 bases sitting between them. CDR3 size: 14 residues. The CDR3 bases are TGTGCCAGCAGTTACTCGGGGGCACAAGATACGCAGTATTTT. It is translated as CASSYSGAQDTQYF.

The chain combines TRBV6-2 or TRBV6-3 with TRBJ2-7, with no clear D. The CDR3 extends over 15 amino acids. Germline V gene sequence: CDR1 MNHEY, CDR2 SVGEGT. V gave up 0 bases and J gave up 1 base, with 10 bases separating them. CDR3 coding DNA: TGTGCCAGCAGTTACTCGACTCGGAGTTCCTACGAGCAGTACTTC. This encodes CASSYSTRSSYEQYF.

The genes are TRBV6-5 and TRBJ2-7; the match to TRBD1 covers 9 bases. The CDR3 runs to 15 residues. Germline CDR1 and CDR2: MNHEY and SVGAGI. The trim removed 7 bases at V and 7 bases at J, leaving 14 bases unmatched. CDR3 sequence: CASTFVTGGASEQYF. The DNA of the CDR3 is TGTGCCAGCACCTTTGTGACAGGGGGAGCCTCGGAGCAGTACTTC.

The J gene is TRBJ2-7, the V gene TRBV11-2, with 9 bases identical to TRBD2. Trimming removed 1 base from V and 3 bases from J; junction bases left unmatched: 1. In germline, CDR1 is SGHAT, CDR2 FQNNGV. This CDR3 region has 14 residues. DNA of the CDR3: TGTGCCAGCAGCTTAGGCGGGGGGGGCTACGAGCAGTACTTC. The encoded protein is CASSLGGGGYEQYF.

This chain connects TRBV7-9 to TRBJ2-1, with 7 bases identical to TRBD2. This CDR3 comprises 16 residues. The germline V gene encodes CDR1 SEHNR and CDR2 FQNEAQ (reference sequence). Trimming at V came to 7 bases and at J to 3 bases, leaving 12 bases not matched to a gene. The CDR3 loop reads CASKIGWASGYNEQFF. The DNA for the CDR3 is TGTGCCAGCAAAATAGGTTGGGCTAGCGGCTACAATGAGCAGTTCTTC.

This sequence joins TRBV28 and TRBJ2-7; 7 bases agree with TRBD2. The length of the CDR3 is 15 residues. CDR1 and CDR2 (germline): MDHEN, SYDVKM. With 5 bases clipped from V and 1 base from J, the junction kept 8 bases outside the gene matches. CDR3 protein: CASSAGTTTSYEQYF. CDR3 nucleotide sequence: TGTGCCAGCAGTGCCGGGACTACTACTTCCTACGAGCAGTACTTC.

The chain has TRBV9 and TRBJ1-3; D is possibly TRBD1 (5 bases). The CDR3 is 14 amino acids. Germline CDR1 and CDR2: SGDLS and YYNGEE. V was trimmed by 2 bases and J by 9 bases, leaving 15 bases between them. CDR3 amino acids: CASSVGGGYSTIYF. CDR3 DNA: TGTGCCAGCAGCGTGGGGGGTGGTTATAGCACCATATATTTT.

V gene TRBV19 combines with J gene TRBJ2-7, with D possibly being TRBD2 (5 bases). The CDR3 consists of 14 residues. The V end lost 3 bases, the J end lost 1 base, and 10 bases lay between the germline ends. Germline V gene data show CDR1 as LNHDA and CDR2 as SQIVND (reference sequence). CDR3: CASSISGISYEQYF. The CDR3 DNA reads as TGTGCCAGTAGTATCTCCGGGATTTCCTACGAGCAGTACTTC.

This clone was counted only a few times. For the CDR3, the DNA is TGTGCCAGCACCCGGACAGGGGGCGTCGTAGCCGGGGAGCTGTTTTTT. It translates to CASTRTGGVVAGELFF. The genes are TRBV5-8 and TRBJ2-2; 11 nucleotides agree with TRBD1. CDR1 is SGHTS, CDR2 YDEGEE, per germline. Trimming removed 6 bases from V and 6 bases from J; junction bases left unmatched: 10. The CDR3 totals 16 residues.

This clone was detected only a few times. The genes are TRBV7-6 and TRBJ1-4; 12 nucleotides match TRBD1. This CDR3 has 18 amino acids. The germline V gene encodes CDR1 SGHVS and CDR2 FNYEAQ. The trim removed 3 bases at V and 6 bases at J, leaving 11 bases unmatched. The CDR3 region has the DNA TGTGCCAGCAGCTTGCGGGACAGGGGGCGGTTTGGGGATGAAAAACTGTTTTTT. This translates into CASSLRDRGRFGDEKLFF.

The chain combines TRBV2 with TRBJ2-7; 14 bases fit TRBD2. Germline V gene lookup returns CDR1 SNHLY and CDR2 FYNNEI. The CDR3 is 16 amino acids. J gave up 5 bases and V 8 bases, and 11 bases lay outside the gene matches. CDR3 amino acids: CASGWTSGGPRHEQYF. The DNA of the CDR3 is TGTGCCAGCGGATGGACTAGCGGGGGGCCTCGGCACGAGCAGTACTTC.